This T cell receptor (beta chain) was recorded in a study of shared clonotypes between healthy human individuals. Study findings and constraints: Clonotype sharing across donors was expected to vary with sequencing depth.

The count of this clone is one. What it binds is unknown. The DNA input per sorted-subset replicate PCR was about 0.2 ug, corresponding to some 30,000 T cell genomes. Authors' processing steps: In the immunoSEQ data, sequences were junction-only and lacked quality scores, so filtering differed. Sequencing used immunoSEQ multiplex PCR; TCRdb keeps in-frame clones, though not all of them. That table gives V, J and clone size, and the DNA gave D and trimming. The table records some 980,000 clones, approximately 76% of them present only once. Trimming left V 6 bases short and J 6 bases short, with 14 bases between. The CDR3 extends over 13 amino acids. The germline V gene encodes CDR1 MNHEY and CDR2 SVGAGI.

The sample was memory CD4+ T cells sorted from blood. Noted subset: CD45RA-negative fraction. The receptor comes from a man between 18 and 35 years old in good health. V is TRBV6-5 and J is TRBJ1-2; a weak D match, TRBD1 (5 bases). CDR3: CASSLRGADGYTF. The CDR3, as DNA: TGTGCCAGCAGCCTGAGAGGGGCGGATGGCTACACCTTC.